This T cell receptor beta chain came from a study of T cells expressing NK-cell markers. Across the study: According to the study, TCR beta repertoires originated from sorted CD3+CD56+NKG2C+, CD3+CD56+NKG2C- and CD3+CD56-NKG2C+ T cells. Study-wide results and caveats: There were four donors in whom these clonotypes also led the CD3+CD56-NKG2C+ fraction.

The germline CDR1 and CDR2 sequences are SQVTM and ANQGSEA. CDR3 size: 14 residues. From the 5' RACE reads, TCRdb lists one entry per CDR3 protein and no DNA. The sample data list 550,000 or so distinct CDR3 sequences. A remark on this clonotype: What it binds is not known.

The sequencing input was blood T cells: a sorted CD56 or NKG2C T cell subset, CD4+ or CD8+ T cells, or bulk PBMC T cells (not recorded which). This chain uses TRBV29-1 with TRBJ2-1; the TCRdb call, TRBD1, lacks DNA for checking. This clonotype originated in a man aged 18 to 30 in good health. The CDR3 reads CSVRDAGHYNEQFF.